Included here is one T cell receptor (beta chain) sequence, with context. This entry comes from a study of blood T cell repertoires in COVID-19. Turning to the study itself: The United States, Italy and Spain provided the acute and convalescent COVID-19 samples. T cells, B-cell-depleted T cells, or PBMCs provided the cDNA or gDNA that served as material.

Per the germline V gene, CDR1 is MNHNY and CDR2 is SVGAGI (reference sequence). V lost 7 bases and J lost 12; bases outside the gene matches: 11. CDR3 length: 13 residues. Study processing details: The authors estimated nucleated cell counts from reference gene primer amplification. TCRdb's copy holds only in-frame clones and misses some; the assay was immunoSEQ multiplex PCR. V and J calls and clone size are those listed in that table; D and trimming were worked out from the DNA. The table lists tens of thousands of clones, 91% of them singletons. The TCR originated in a man aged 50-60 years with active COVID-19. The chain uses TRBV6-6 and TRBJ2-4, with TRBD1 matching over 8 bases. The specimen was peripheral blood. The CDR3 region is CASTRTGLSDQYF. CDR3 nucleotide sequence: TGTGCCAGCACTAGGACAGGGCTATCTGATCAGTACTTC.